This TCR beta chain was sequenced in a study of T-cell reconstitution after alpha-beta-depleted transplantation in children. This clonotype showed up many times. TCRbeta library construction was performed incorporating unique molecular identifiers. TCRdb redid the calling of the PCR reads with MiXCR, one entry per CDR3 protein. The sample yields 450,000 to 600,000 distinct CDR3 sequences, about 10% seen once. The ends were cut back, 1 base at V and 2 bases at J, with 12 bases in the middle. CDR1 and CDR2 from the germline V gene are MGHRA and YSYEKL. The CDR3 runs to 15 residues. The sequences come from PBMCs, collected before TCRalphabeta/CD19-depleted stem cell transplant. The source is a child younger than 10 with inherited bone marrow failure, due to receive a stem cell transplant. This chain connects TRBV4-1 to TRBJ2-7; either TRBD1 or TRBD2 may fit D (5 bases each). The CDR3 sequence is CASSQVWGTAYEQYF. The CDR3 DNA follows: TGCGCCAGCAGCCAAGTATGGGGGACCGCCTACGAGCAGTACTTC.